This T cell receptor (beta chain) was captured by sequencing in a study of T cell responses to AZD1222 COVID-19 vaccine. Findings and caveats of the study: Increased Spike-specific TCR breadth and depth were observed after two AZD1222 doses. Baseline serostatus was positive in only a handful of AZD1222 recipients.

V was pared by 2 bases and J by 0 bases, with 8 bases between. The length of the CDR3 is 14 residues. Germline V gene data show CDR1 as SGHRS and CDR2 as YFSETQ. As for this clone: Its specificity is unknown.

Profiled with immunoSEQ multiplex PCR; TCRdb holds only in-frame clones, not every one. The sample lists under 200,000 clones; about 92% were seen once. The material sequenced was peripheral blood, taken on day 0 of AZD1222 vaccination. The rearrangement uses TRBV5-1 and TRBJ2-5, with a weak D call TRBD2 (6 bases). The sequence was collected from an adult in good health. CDR3 amino acids: CASSFGGYQETQYF. In DNA, the CDR3 is TGCGCCAGCAGCTTCGGGGGATACCAAGAGACCCAGTACTTC.